The 4 T cell receptor beta chains given below trace back to one sample, sequenced in a study of cytomegalovirus exposure and HLA in healthy donors. PCR involved 60 Vbeta and 13 Jbeta primers. Generated by immunoSEQ multiplex PCR, the TCRdb table keeps only in-frame clones and is missing some. The sample lists around 190,000 clones, roughly 88% occurring once. Sample: PBMCs. The receptors here all came from a girl aged 2 to 9 in good health and CMV-seropositive.

The rearrangement uses TRBV30 and TRBJ2-1; 9 positions match TRBD2. The V segment lost 3 bases and the J segment 4 bases; nucleotides outside the gene matches: 7. The CDR3 has 15 amino acids. Germline CDR1 reads GTSNPN; CDR2 reads SVGIG (reference sequence). As DNA, the CDR3 is TGTGCCTGGAGCGGACTAGCGAGAGGATACAATGAGCAGTTCTTC. This codes for CAWSGLARGYNEQFF.

The rearrangement uses TRBV6-5 and TRBJ2-7, with TRBD1 identical over 9 bases. V trimming: 2 bases; J trimming: 1 base; junction bases outside the gene matches: 6. The CDR3 covers 16 residues. The germline CDR1 and CDR2 sequences are MNHEY and SVGAGI. CDR3 loop: CASSYALGQGSYEQYF. DNA of the CDR3: TGTGCCAGCAGTTACGCCTTGGGACAGGGATCCTACGAGCAGTACTTC.

This sequence joins TRBV10-3 and TRBJ1-5, with D hard to call. V was cut by 2 bases and J by 3 bases, with 5 bases left in between. CDR1 ENHRY and CDR2 SYGVKD come from the germline V gene. This CDR3 has 13 residues. The CDR3 bases are TGTGCCATCAGTGAGAACTACAATCAGCCCCAGCATTTT. Its protein is CAISENYNQPQHF.

The table lists this clone with a count of one. The chain has TRBV13 and TRBJ2-1, with 9 bases aligning to TRBD1. Germline CDR1 is PRHDT and CDR2 is FYEKMQ (reference sequence). V trimming: 5 bases; J trimming: 7 bases; junction bases outside the gene matches: 6. The CDR3 loop spans 14 amino acids. The CDR3 here is CASSRGQGRNEQFF. The CDR3 DNA follows: TGTGCCAGCAGCCGGGGACAGGGTCGGAATGAGCAGTTCTTC.